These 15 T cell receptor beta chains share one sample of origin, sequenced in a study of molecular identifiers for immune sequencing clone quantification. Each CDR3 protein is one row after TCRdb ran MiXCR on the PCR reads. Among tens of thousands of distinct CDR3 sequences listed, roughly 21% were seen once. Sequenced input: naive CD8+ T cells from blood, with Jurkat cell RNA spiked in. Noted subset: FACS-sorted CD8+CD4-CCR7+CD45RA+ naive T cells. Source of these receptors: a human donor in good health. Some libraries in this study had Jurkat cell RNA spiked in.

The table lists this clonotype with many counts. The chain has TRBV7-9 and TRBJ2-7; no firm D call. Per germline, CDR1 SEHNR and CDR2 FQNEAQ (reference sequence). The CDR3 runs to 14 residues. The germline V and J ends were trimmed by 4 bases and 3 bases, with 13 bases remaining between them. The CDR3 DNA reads TGTGCCAGCAGCTCAATAAGTCACATCTACGAGCAGTACTTC. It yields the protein CASSSISHIYEQYF.

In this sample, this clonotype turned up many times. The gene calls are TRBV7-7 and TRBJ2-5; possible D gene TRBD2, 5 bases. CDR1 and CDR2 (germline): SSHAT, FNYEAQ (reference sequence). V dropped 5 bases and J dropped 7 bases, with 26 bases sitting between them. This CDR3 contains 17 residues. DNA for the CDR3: TGTGCCAGCAGCCCACTCGCGGACTCGCTAAATAGGCGGACCCAGTACTTC. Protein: CASSPLADSLNRRTQYF.

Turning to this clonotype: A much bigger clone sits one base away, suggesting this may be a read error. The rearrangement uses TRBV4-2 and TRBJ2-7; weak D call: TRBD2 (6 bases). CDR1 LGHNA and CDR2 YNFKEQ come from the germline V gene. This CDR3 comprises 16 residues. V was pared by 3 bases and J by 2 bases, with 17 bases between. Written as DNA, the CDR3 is TGTGCCAGCAGCCATAGCGGACCAGCGCAGGCCTACGAGCAGTACTTC. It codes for CASSHSGPAQAYEQYF.

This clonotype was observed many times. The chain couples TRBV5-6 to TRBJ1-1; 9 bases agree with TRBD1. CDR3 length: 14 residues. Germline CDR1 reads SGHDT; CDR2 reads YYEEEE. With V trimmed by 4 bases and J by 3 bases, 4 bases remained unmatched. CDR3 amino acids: CASSPRDRDTEAFF. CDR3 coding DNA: TGTGCCAGCAGCCCACGGGACAGGGACACTGAAGCTTTCTTT.

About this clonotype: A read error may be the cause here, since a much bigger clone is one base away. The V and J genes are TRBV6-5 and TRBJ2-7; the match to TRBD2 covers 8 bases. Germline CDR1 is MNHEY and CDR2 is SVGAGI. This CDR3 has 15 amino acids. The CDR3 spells CACSYSGGVAYEQYF. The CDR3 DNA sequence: TGTGCCTGCAGTTACTCGGGGGGGGTGGCCTACGAGCAGTACTTC.

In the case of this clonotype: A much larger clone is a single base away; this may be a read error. CDR3 protein: CASSLRTTYQETQYF. CDR3 DNA: TGTGCCAGCAGTCTGCGGACCACATACCAAGAGACCCAGTACTTC. The chain recombines TRBV6-5 with TRBJ2-5; unclear D gene. Germline V gene sequence: CDR1 MNHEY, CDR2 SVGAGI. V was clipped by 5 bases and J by 0 bases, with 13 bases between them. The CDR3 sequence is 15 residues long.

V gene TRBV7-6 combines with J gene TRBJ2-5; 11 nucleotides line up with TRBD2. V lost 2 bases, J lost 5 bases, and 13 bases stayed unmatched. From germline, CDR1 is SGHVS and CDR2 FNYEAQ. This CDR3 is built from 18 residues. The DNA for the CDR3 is TGTGCCAGCAGCTTATTTGGAGGTAGCGGGGGGGCCCTGGAGACCCAGTACTTC. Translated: CASSLFGGSGGALETQYF.

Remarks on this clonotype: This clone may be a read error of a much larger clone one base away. The CDR3 coding sequence is TGCGCCAGCAGCCAGGACCCAACGGTCGGCTCCTACGAGCAGTGCTTC. Translation: CASSQDPTVGSYEQCF. The rearrangement joins TRBV5-1 to TRBJ2-7; D gene ambiguous. The CDR3 extends over 16 amino acids. The germline gives CDR1 SGHRS, CDR2 YFSETQ.

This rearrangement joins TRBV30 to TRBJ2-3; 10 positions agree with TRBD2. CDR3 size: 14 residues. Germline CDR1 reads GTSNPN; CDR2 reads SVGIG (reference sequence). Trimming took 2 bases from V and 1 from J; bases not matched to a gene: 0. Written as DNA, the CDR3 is TGTGCCTGGAGTACTAGCGGGGGCACAGATACGCAGTATTTT. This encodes CAWSTSGGTDTQYF. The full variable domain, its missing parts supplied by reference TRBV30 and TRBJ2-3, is SQTIHQWPATLVQPVGSPLSLECTVEGTSNPNLYWYRQAAGRGLQLLFYSVGIGQISSEVPQNLSASRPQDRQFILSSKKLLLSDSGFYLCAWSTSGGTDTQYFGPGTRLTVL.

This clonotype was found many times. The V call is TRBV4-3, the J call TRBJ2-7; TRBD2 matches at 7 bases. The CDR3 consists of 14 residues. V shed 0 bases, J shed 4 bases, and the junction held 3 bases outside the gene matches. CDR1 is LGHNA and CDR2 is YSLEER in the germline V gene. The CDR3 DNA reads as TGCGCCAGCAGCCAAGATATCGGGAGGTACGAGCAGTACTTC. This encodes CASSQDIGRYEQYF.

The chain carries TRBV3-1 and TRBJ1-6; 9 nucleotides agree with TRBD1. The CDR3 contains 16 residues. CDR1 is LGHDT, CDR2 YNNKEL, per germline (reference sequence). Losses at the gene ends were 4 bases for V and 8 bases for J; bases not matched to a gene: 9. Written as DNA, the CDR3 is TGTGCCAGCAGCCCAATACAGGGGGCAGCTTATTCACCCCTCCACTTT. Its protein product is CASSPIQGAAYSPLHF.

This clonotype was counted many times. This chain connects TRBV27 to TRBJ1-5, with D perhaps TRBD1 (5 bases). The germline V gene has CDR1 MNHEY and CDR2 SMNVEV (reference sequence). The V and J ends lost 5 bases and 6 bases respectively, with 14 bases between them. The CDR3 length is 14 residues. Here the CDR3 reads CASSRTPQGQPQHF. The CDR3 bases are TGTGCCAGCAGTAGAACCCCCCAGGGTCAGCCCCAGCATTTT.

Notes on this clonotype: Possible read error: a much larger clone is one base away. The chain's CDR3 is CSARDMAGAHSYERYF. DNA for the CDR3: TGCAGTGCTAGAGATATGGCGGGGGCGCACTCCTACGAGCGGTACTTC. The V call is TRBV20-1, the J call TRBJ2-7; D is possibly TRBD2 (7 bases). Germline CDR1 and CDR2: DFQATT and SNEGSKA (reference sequence). This CDR3 spans 16 amino acids.

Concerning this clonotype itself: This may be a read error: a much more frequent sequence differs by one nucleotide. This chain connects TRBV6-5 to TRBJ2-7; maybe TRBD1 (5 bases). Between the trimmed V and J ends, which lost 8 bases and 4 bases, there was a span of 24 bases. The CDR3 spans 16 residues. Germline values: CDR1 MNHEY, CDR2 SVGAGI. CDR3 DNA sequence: TGTGCCAGCCCCCCCGGTTCTGGGCAGGACAAATACGAGCAGTACTTC. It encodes CASPPGSGQDKYEQYF.

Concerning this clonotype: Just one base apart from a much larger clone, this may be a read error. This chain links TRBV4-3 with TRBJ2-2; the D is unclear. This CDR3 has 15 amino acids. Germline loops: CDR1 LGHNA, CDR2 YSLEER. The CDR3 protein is CAGSQERRLTGELFF. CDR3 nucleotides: TGCGCCGGCAGCCAGGAACGACGCTTGACCGGGGAGCTGTTTTTT.